This is a list of T cell receptor beta chains from one sample in a study of identical twins. TCRdb used MiXCR to reprocess the 5' RACE reads, holding one entry per CDR3 protein. The sample lists about 520,000 distinct CDR3 sequences, less than 25% occurring once. These data also formed part of another study, on T cells expressing NK-cell markers.

What was sequenced was CD4+ T cells sorted from blood. The receptors were sampled from a woman aged 18-35 years in good health. The CDR3 runs from the conserved cysteine through the conserved F or W. The order of the fields is clone size, J gene, D gene, V gene, CDR3 DNA, CDR3 protein. The D gene is left open where the match is weak. Clone size appears in some rows only: once, few, many, or a class for an expanded clone.

abundance: many
j_gene: TRBJ2-1
d_gene: .
v_gene: TRBV5-1
CDR3nt: TGCGCCAGCAGCTTGGAACGCAGCTCCTACAATGAGCAGTTCTTC
CDR3aa: CASSLERSSYNEQFF

abundance: .
j_gene: TRBJ1-1
d_gene: TRBD1
v_gene: TRBV20-1
CDR3nt: TGCAGTGCTAGAGATCTACAGGGGGCTTTCTTT
CDR3aa: CSARDLQGAFF

abundance: few
j_gene: TRBJ2-3
d_gene: TRBD2
v_gene: TRBV24-1
CDR3nt: TGTGCCACCAGTGATTCCTTAAAGAATAGCGGGAGGGATAGTGATACGCAGTATTTT
CDR3aa: CATSDSLKNSGRDSDTQYF

abundance: .
j_gene: TRBJ2-7
d_gene: .
v_gene: TRBV12-3/TRBV12-4
CDR3nt: TGTGCCAGCAGCTTCAGGGGTCTAGGTTCCGAGCAGTACTTC
CDR3aa: CASSFRGLGSEQYF

abundance: many
j_gene: TRBJ2-1
d_gene: .
v_gene: TRBV5-1
CDR3nt: TGCGCCAGCAGCTTGTTTGGGGGGCCCTACAATGAGCAGTTCTTC
CDR3aa: CASSLFGGPYNEQFF

abundance: .
j_gene: TRBJ2-1
d_gene: .
v_gene: TRBV20-1
CDR3nt: TGCAGTGCTAGCCACGACTTGGACGGCTCCTACAATGAGCAGTTCTTC
CDR3aa: CSASHDLDGSYNEQFF

abundance: .
j_gene: TRBJ1-1
d_gene: .
v_gene: TRBV6-5
CDR3nt: TGTGCCAGCAGTTACTCGAGGGGGACCGCCCACACTGAAGCTTTCTTT
CDR3aa: CASSYSRGTAHTEAFF

abundance: .
j_gene: TRBJ1-5
d_gene: .
v_gene: TRBV29-1
CDR3nt: TGCAGCGTCTCAAGGGGAAGGGAAGGGCAGCCCCAGCATTTT
CDR3aa: CSVSRGREGQPQHF

abundance: few
j_gene: TRBJ2-7
d_gene: .
v_gene: TRBV20-1
CDR3nt: TGCAGTGCTTCCTCTCTGGACTACGAGCAGTACTTC
CDR3aa: CSASSLDYEQYF

abundance: few
j_gene: TRBJ2-7
d_gene: TRBD2
v_gene: TRBV10-3
CDR3nt: TGTGCCATCACCGCGGCTAGCGGGGCTAGCGAGCAGTACTTC
CDR3aa: CAITAASGASEQYF

abundance: .
j_gene: TRBJ2-3
d_gene: .
v_gene: TRBV12-3/TRBV12-4
CDR3nt: TGTGCCAGCAGCCCGAGGGGGGGCGCCAATGCTGGAGATACGCAGTATTTT
CDR3aa: CASSPRGGANAGDTQYF

abundance: many
j_gene: TRBJ1-1
d_gene: .
v_gene: TRBV12-3/TRBV12-4
CDR3nt: TGTGCCAGCAGTTTTTTGCGGGGGCTGGGAACTGAAGCTTTCTTT
CDR3aa: CASSFLRGLGTEAFF

abundance: many
j_gene: TRBJ2-5
d_gene: TRBD2
v_gene: TRBV12-3/TRBV12-4
CDR3nt: TGTGCCAGCAGTCGTAGCGGGAGTGAGACCCAGTACTTC
CDR3aa: CASSRSGSETQYF

abundance: .
j_gene: TRBJ1-5
d_gene: TRBD1
v_gene: TRBV20-1
CDR3nt: TGCAGTGCCGGAAGCAGACAGGGCGGGAATCAGCCCCAGCATTTT
CDR3aa: CSAGSRQGGNQPQHF

abundance: many
j_gene: TRBJ1-2
d_gene: TRBD1
v_gene: TRBV5-5
CDR3nt: TGTGCCAGCAGCCCCGCCGAAGGGACAGTGCGTGGCTACACCTTC
CDR3aa: CASSPAEGTVRGYTF

abundance: many
j_gene: TRBJ2-7
d_gene: .
v_gene: TRBV7-2
CDR3nt: TGTGCCAGCCGATTAGCGGAGATCTCCTACGAGCAGTACTTC
CDR3aa: CASRLAEISYEQYF

abundance: many
j_gene: TRBJ1-6
d_gene: .
v_gene: TRBV12-3/TRBV12-4
CDR3nt: TGTGCCAGCAGCCAGGGGAAGAGTTCACCCCTCCACTTT
CDR3aa: CASSQGKSSPLHF

abundance: .
j_gene: TRBJ2-3
d_gene: .
v_gene: TRBV7-2
CDR3nt: TGTGCCAGCAGGCCGCTCGGAGATACGCAGTATTTT
CDR3aa: CASRPLGDTQYF

abundance: .
j_gene: TRBJ2-1
d_gene: .
v_gene: TRBV2
CDR3nt: TGTGCCAGCAATGACCCGGGGGGCCGGTCCTACAATGAGCAGTTCTTC
CDR3aa: CASNDPGGRSYNEQFF

abundance: few
j_gene: TRBJ2-1
d_gene: TRBD2
v_gene: TRBV20-1
CDR3nt: TGCAGTGCCAAGAGGGGGCGGGAGGGCGGTGAGCAGTTCTTC
CDR3aa: CSAKRGREGGEQFF

abundance: .
j_gene: TRBJ2-1
d_gene: .
v_gene: TRBV5-5
CDR3nt: TGTGCCAGCAGCCCTCCGGGACATGGACTAGGCAATGAGCAGTTCTTC
CDR3aa: CASSPPGHGLGNEQFF

abundance: .
j_gene: TRBJ1-6
d_gene: .
v_gene: TRBV12-3/TRBV12-4
CDR3nt: TGTGCCAGCAGACTTCCCAGGGTCGGTTCACCCCTCCACTTT
CDR3aa: CASRLPRVGSPLHF

abundance: .
j_gene: TRBJ2-5
d_gene: .
v_gene: TRBV5-1
CDR3nt: TGCGCCAGCAGCTCACCGGGACGCCTGGGGGTGCAGACCCAGTACTTC
CDR3aa: CASSSPGRLGVQTQYF

abundance: .
j_gene: TRBJ2-5
d_gene: .
v_gene: TRBV5-1
CDR3nt: TGCGCCAGCAGCTTGGGTTTCGTGGGGGAGACCCAGTACTTC
CDR3aa: CASSLGFVGETQYF

abundance: .
j_gene: TRBJ2-2
d_gene: .
v_gene: TRBV6-2/TRBV6-3
CDR3nt: TGTGCCAGCAGTTCAGGACGGTACACCGGGGAGCTGTTTTTT
CDR3aa: CASSSGRYTGELFF

abundance: .
j_gene: TRBJ2-5
d_gene: TRBD2
v_gene: TRBV6-2/TRBV6-3
CDR3nt: TGTGCCAGCAGTTACTCAGCTAGCGGGAGTCCAGAGACCCAGTACTTC
CDR3aa: CASSYSASGSPETQYF

abundance: many
j_gene: TRBJ2-2
d_gene: TRBD2
v_gene: TRBV12-3/TRBV12-4
CDR3nt: TGTGCCAGCAGTATTAGCGGGGGGGCCCCCGGGGAGCTGTTTTTT
CDR3aa: CASSISGGAPGELFF

abundance: .
j_gene: TRBJ1-4
d_gene: .
v_gene: TRBV20-1
CDR3nt: TGCAGTGCTAGACCCCCACCAACTAATGAAAAACTGTTTTTT
CDR3aa: CSARPPPTNEKLFF

abundance: .
j_gene: TRBJ1-4
d_gene: .
v_gene: TRBV11-2
CDR3nt: TGTGCCAGCAGCCCGACCTTAACTAATGAAAAACTGTTTTTT
CDR3aa: CASSPTLTNEKLFF

abundance: .
j_gene: TRBJ2-3
d_gene: TRBD1
v_gene: TRBV20-1
CDR3nt: TGCAGTGCTAGTAAGGGGGCTAATGCAGATACGCAGTATTTT
CDR3aa: CSASKGANADTQYF

abundance: few
j_gene: TRBJ2-1
d_gene: .
v_gene: TRBV7-2
CDR3nt: TGTGCCAGCAGTGAGTCAGGGCTTCTCCAGTTCTTC
CDR3aa: CASSESGLLQFF

abundance: once
j_gene: TRBJ2-3
d_gene: .
v_gene: TRBV6-2/TRBV6-3
CDR3nt: TGTGCCAGCAGTTATGAGAGGGAGCCACTTAACACAGATACGCAGTATTTT
CDR3aa: CASSYEREPLNTDTQYF

abundance: many
j_gene: TRBJ2-7
d_gene: TRBD1
v_gene: TRBV12-3/TRBV12-4
CDR3nt: TGTGCCAGCAGTCACGGGACAGGCTCCTACGAGCAGTACTTC
CDR3aa: CASSHGTGSYEQYF

abundance: .
j_gene: TRBJ1-2
d_gene: .
v_gene: TRBV2
CDR3nt: TGTGCCAGCAGTGAAGGGATTTGGGACTATGGCTACACCTTC
CDR3aa: CASSEGIWDYGYTF

abundance: many
j_gene: TRBJ2-1
d_gene: .
v_gene: TRBV12-3/TRBV12-4
CDR3nt: TGTGCCAGCAGACTGAGGTCAGGCGATGAGCAGTTCTTC
CDR3aa: CASRLRSGDEQFF

abundance: few
j_gene: TRBJ1-1
d_gene: .
v_gene: TRBV12-3/TRBV12-4
CDR3nt: TGTGCCAGCAGCAAGACAGTTGAAGCTTTCTTT
CDR3aa: CASSKTVEAFF

abundance: many
j_gene: TRBJ2-1
d_gene: TRBD1
v_gene: TRBV20-1
CDR3nt: TGCAGTGGTAATGAGGGGGCAATGAATGAGCAGTTCTTC
CDR3aa: CSGNEGAMNEQFF

abundance: .
j_gene: TRBJ2-2
d_gene: TRBD2
v_gene: TRBV20-1
CDR3nt: TGCAGTGCTAGACTGATCGCCGGGACTAGTAAGGGCGGGGAGCTGTTTTTT
CDR3aa: CSARLIAGTSKGGELFF

abundance: few
j_gene: TRBJ1-2
d_gene: .
v_gene: TRBV6-5
CDR3nt: TGTGCCAGCAGTTACTCCATAGGACAGCCCTATGGCTACACCTTC
CDR3aa: CASSYSIGQPYGYTF

abundance: .
j_gene: TRBJ2-2
d_gene: .
v_gene: TRBV7-2
CDR3nt: TGTGCCAGCAGCTTTAGGTCTAGCGCCAACACCGGGGAGCTGTTTTTT
CDR3aa: CASSFRSSANTGELFF

abundance: few
j_gene: TRBJ1-4
d_gene: .
v_gene: TRBV6-1
CDR3nt: TGTGCCAGTCGGACGATTGCAACTAATGAAAAACTGTTTTTT
CDR3aa: CASRTIATNEKLFF

abundance: few
j_gene: TRBJ2-3
d_gene: TRBD2
v_gene: TRBV10-3
CDR3nt: TGTGCCACTGCGGGGGGCCCTGATACGCAGTATTTT
CDR3aa: CATAGGPDTQYF

abundance: .
j_gene: TRBJ1-2
d_gene: .
v_gene: TRBV5-1
CDR3nt: TGCGCCAGCAGCTTCACAGGGACTAACTATGGCTTCACCTTC
CDR3aa: CASSFTGTNYGFTF

abundance: .
j_gene: TRBJ2-6
d_gene: .
v_gene: TRBV10-3
CDR3nt: TGTGCCATCAGTGAATCGGGAACGGGCCCTGGGGCCAACGTCCTGACTTTC
CDR3aa: CAISESGTGPGANVLTF

abundance: few
j_gene: TRBJ2-1
d_gene: .
v_gene: TRBV5-1
CDR3nt: TGCGCCAGCAGCTATCTACAGGCCAAAGTCGATGAGCAGTTCTTC
CDR3aa: CASSYLQAKVDEQFF

abundance: .
j_gene: TRBJ2-1
d_gene: TRBD2
v_gene: TRBV5-5
CDR3nt: TGTGCCAGCAGGGACTGGGGACTAGCGGATTACAATGAGCAGTTCTTC
CDR3aa: CASRDWGLADYNEQFF

abundance: .
j_gene: TRBJ1-3
d_gene: .
v_gene: TRBV4-3
CDR3nt: TGCGCCAGCAGCCAAGTAGCGGGGGCGGGTGGAAACACCATATATTTT
CDR3aa: CASSQVAGAGGNTIYF

abundance: .
j_gene: TRBJ2-5
d_gene: .
v_gene: TRBV23-1
CDR3nt: TGCGCCAGCAGTCAATCGAGGGGGAGTCAAGAGACCCAGTACTTC
CDR3aa: CASSQSRGSQETQYF

abundance: .
j_gene: TRBJ2-5
d_gene: TRBD2
v_gene: TRBV18
CDR3nt: TGTGCCAGCTCCGGAATCGGGAGGGCAGAGACCCAGTACTTC
CDR3aa: CASSGIGRAETQYF

abundance: .
j_gene: TRBJ1-1
d_gene: .
v_gene: TRBV20-1
CDR3nt: TGCAGTGCAATGGGGGATAACACTGAAGCTTTCTTT
CDR3aa: CSAMGDNTEAFF